This T cell receptor (beta chain) comes out of a study of cytomegalovirus exposure and HLA in healthy donors. Though probably carrying unrecorded immune exposures, donors were nominally healthy at sampling. Germline V gene sequence: CDR1 SGHTA, CDR2 FQGNSA. Trimming removed 5 bases from V and 6 bases from J; junction bases left unmatched: 17. CDR3 length equals 18 residues. With respect to this clone: Its specificity is not known.

Use of 60 Vbeta and 13 Jbeta primers characterized the PCR. This table comes from immunoSEQ multiplex PCR, and its TCRdb copy is limited to in-frame clones, with some not included. The sample includes roughly 100,000 clones, about 83% of them seen just once. Whole-study results and caveats: The study found most TCR sequences rare, yet found some public TCRs in many donors. TCR beta sequences reportedly predicted the HLA-A and HLA-B alleles of most subjects accurately.

The source is a man aged 18 to 30 in good health and CMV-seronegative. The V call is TRBV7-2, the J call TRBJ2-3, with TRBD2 identical over 10 bases. The sequenced sample consisted of PBMCs. The CDR3 loop reads CASSPRGAGGPRTDTQYF. CDR3 bases: TGTGCCAGCAGCCCGCGGGGAGCGGGAGGGCCGAGGACGGATACGCAGTATTTT.